This TCR beta chain was captured in a study of blood T cell repertoires in COVID-19 (dated by TCRdb to the early 2020s). Regarding the study in general: The collaborator samples originated in the United States, Italy and Spain and spanned the acute and convalescent phases of COVID-19. Deeply sampled blood TCRbeta repertoires from subjects exposed to, actively infected with, or recovered from COVID-19 were included in the dataset. The material from the prospective study consisted of cDNA or gDNA derived from T cells, B-cell-depleted T cells, or PBMCs. Sample metadata almost always included a de-identified subject ID, COVID-19 status, age in years and sex. The repertoires were made available in a free public database intended to serve as a resource for research on the immune response to SARS-CoV-2. Where available, HLA class I and class II types were obtained from metadata supplied by the sample provider rather than from assay-based typing. The samples were drawn from the first 160 participants of the ongoing ImmuneRACE study and from 1,254 subjects provided by 6 global collaborators.

The paper as a whole reports these results and caveats: The amount of clinical and demographic metadata varied by source and participant and was provided uncurated.

TCRbeta CDR3 regions were amplified from genomic DNA by means of the immunoSEQ Assay, a bias-controlled multiplex PCR. On the study's bioinformatics: The number of nucleated cells in each sample was estimated from the amplification of reference gene primers within the assay. To quantify the absolute abundance of each unique TCRbeta CDR3 rearrangement, sequence reads were collapsed and filtered. For each sample, productive Simpson clonality was calculated as the square root of Simpson's diversity index across productive rearrangements. Entries here come from immuneACCESS through TCRdb and include only in-frame sequences with V and J called. Some clones fail to appear in such tables; in the studies checked, an unresolved V gene covers under half of the shortfall, and the cause of the remainder is unknown. The DNA was the basis for D and trimming; V, J and clone size are from that table. The sample table records 150,000 or so clones; 80% to 85% of these occur just once. Of the sample, approximately 5.3% is held by the ten largest clones.

Participants in the prospective study were aged about 18 to 95 years, lived in under 30 United States geographic areas, and enrolled through a virtual design. To assign participants to cohorts, the prospective study relied on clinical history that participants themselves reported in a screening survey and a study questionnaire. Exposed participants had been in contact with someone with a PCR-confirmed or clinician-diagnosed COVID-19 case within 2 weeks of study entry. Each participant in the prospective study had whole blood, serum and a nasopharyngeal or oropharyngeal swab collected by mobile phlebotomists. Over a roughly two-month period, participants in the prospective study had the option of providing additional blood draws and questionnaires. Before DNA extraction, prospective study blood samples were shipped either frozen or at room temperature. The CDR3 contains 14 residues, cysteine and phenylalanine counted. Only the CDR3 region is kept as DNA, spanning 42 bases read in frame from base 1. The germline V gene gives CDR1 as SQVTM and CDR2 as ANQGSEA. V ends up 2 bases short and J 9 bases short, with an unmatched junction base count of 7.

Comment on this clone: The target of this receptor is not known. No much larger clonotype is one base removed from it; base qualities were not supplied.

The sample comprised PBMCs or T cells enriched from blood (not recorded which). The chain is encoded by TRBV29-1 joined to TRBJ2-1; 10 central bases correspond to TRBD2. This TCR was recovered from a man in his 70s who had been exposed to COVID-19. CDR3 region: CSVETSGIQGEQFF. The nucleotide sequence reads as follows: TGCAGCGTTGAAACTAGCGGGATTCAAGGTGAGCAGTTCTTC.